In this sample, the clone carrying this T cell receptor (beta chain) turned up a few times. Antigen unknown. Per the germline V gene, CDR1 is MNHNS and CDR2 is SASEGT. J was trimmed by 3 bases and V by 7 bases; bases with no gene match: 5. This CDR3 is 14 amino acids long. Over 95% purity was reached by all sorted populations. The data are from a study of beta chain features in type 1 diabetes. Expressed TCRB transcripts were sequenced because the isolated RNA had all been reverse transcribed beforehand. Repertoires were generated with immunoSEQ multiplex PCR, while TCRdb's copy carries only in-frame clones and drops some. The sample holds about 250,000 clones, 12% to 15% seen once. Study outcomes and limitations: Type 1 diabetes patients showed a moderate but significant shortening of TCRB CDR3s in all four CD4+ subsets.

This chain connects TRBV6-1 to TRBJ2-3, with TRBD2 identical over 9 bases. Input material: naive CD4+ T cells from blood. The sequence derives from a woman aged 40-49 years in good health. DNA for the CDR3: TGTGCCAGCAATTTAGCGGGGGCAACAGATACGCAGTATTTT. Translating it yields CASNLAGATDTQYF.